The next 13 T cell receptor beta chains were all read from a single sample in a study of cytomegalovirus exposure and HLA in healthy donors. Use of 60 Vbeta and 13 Jbeta primers characterized the PCR. Sequencing was performed with immunoSEQ multiplex PCR; in TCRdb, only in-frame clones are kept and a portion is missing. This sample carries 200,000 or so clones, approximately 84% of them seen once, and the ten largest clones take approximately 2.4%. The sample comprised PBMCs. These receptors were taken from a woman in her fifties or sixties in good health and CMV-seropositive.

V usage is TRBV7-3 and J usage is TRBJ1-1, with 7 nucleotides matching TRBD1. Germline V gives CDR1 SGHTA, CDR2 FQGTGA. The CDR3 has 13 residues. V dropped 4 bases and J dropped 4; count of bases not matched to a gene: 3. The CDR3 nucleotides read TGTGCCAGCAGCTCCCAGGGGGGCACTGAAGCTTTCTTT. This codes for CASSSQGGTEAFF.

This clone was seen a single time. The chain employs TRBV19 and TRBJ2-1; 12 bases line up with TRBD2. V lost 7 bases, J lost 4 bases, and 5 bases stayed unmatched. Germline-derived CDR1 and CDR2 are LNHDA and SQIVND (reference sequence). The CDR3 covers 15 residues. The DNA for the CDR3 is TGTGCCAGTACGGGGCTAGCGGGGGGGTACAATGAGCAGTTCTTC. Protein sequence: CASTGLAGGYNEQFF. The variable domain in full, completed from reference TRBV19 and TRBJ2-1, reads DGGITQSPKYLFRKEGQNVTLSCEQNLNHDAMYWYRQDPGQGLRLIYYSQIVNDFQKGDIAEGYSVSREKKESFPLTVTSAQKNPTAFYLCASTGLAGGYNEQFFGPGTRLTVL.

V is TRBV29-1 and J is TRBJ1-4; D ambiguous. The length of the CDR3 is 12 residues. Germline loops: CDR1 SQVTM, CDR2 ANQGSEA. V lost 6 bases and J lost 5, with 10 bases in between. The CDR3 nucleotides read TGCAGCGTAAGAGGGATAAATGAAAAACTGTTTTTT. Its protein is CSVRGINEKLFF.

This chain links TRBV6-5 with TRBJ2-4; 11 bases line up with TRBD2. The CDR3 runs to 15 residues. The V segment lost 5 bases and the J segment 5 bases; nucleotides outside the gene matches: 5. Germline CDR1 MNHEY, CDR2 SVGAGI. As DNA, the CDR3 is TGTGCCAGCAGTCCTCCGGGACTAGCGGAAAACATTCAGTACTTC. Translating gives CASSPPGLAENIQYF.

This clone was seen only a few times. CDR3 DNA: TGTGCCAGCAGCCCGGGGGACGGACAGGGTTACACTGAAGCTTTCTTT. Protein: CASSPGDGQGYTEAFF. This chain links TRBV7-9 with TRBJ1-1; the match to TRBD1 covers 8 bases. The germline CDR1 and CDR2 sequences are SEHNR and FQNEAQ (reference sequence). The CDR3 consists of 16 residues. V gave up 5 bases and J gave up 3 bases; unmatched junction bases: 11.

The V and J genes are TRBV28 and TRBJ2-7; D gene uncertain. Deletions cut 5 bases from V and 5 bases from J, with 13 bases between. Germline CDR1 is MDHEN and CDR2 is SYDVKM. This CDR3 is built from 13 residues. The CDR3 here is CASSPSSPDEQYF. The CDR3 nucleotides read TGTGCCAGCAGTCCATCGAGTCCTGACGAGCAGTACTTC.

The chain couples TRBV4-2 to TRBJ2-3; TRBD2 matches at 8 bases. The J segment lost 3 bases and the V segment lost 3 bases, leaving 11 bases of the junction unmatched. The CDR3 consists of 17 residues. CDR1 and CDR2 from the germline V gene are LGHNA and YNFKEQ. The CDR3 DNA is TGTGCCAGCAGCCAGTTCCCGGCGGGGGGCTATACAGATACGCAGTATTTT. The encoded protein is CASSQFPAGGYTDTQYF.

The genes are TRBV7-9 and TRBJ1-6, with D possibly being TRBD1 (5 bases). In germline, CDR1 is SEHNR, CDR2 FQNEAQ (reference sequence). There are 15 residues in the CDR3. V lost 5 bases to trimming and J lost 7 bases, with 15 bases between them. The CDR3 is CASSQDAGMNSPLHF. CDR3 DNA: TGTGCCAGCAGCCAAGATGCAGGGATGAATTCACCCCTCCACTTT. Complete variable domain (other parts from reference TRBV7-9 and TRBJ1-6): DTGVSQNPRHKITKRGQNVTFRCDPISEHNRLYWYRQTLGQGPEFLTYFQNEAQLEKSRLLSDRFSAERPKGSFSTLEIQRTEQGDSAMYLCASSQDAGMNSPLHFGNGTRLTVT.

As concerns this clone: One end of the junction does not line up with germline, which may come from a read error. At the DNA level, this CDR3 is encoded by other sequences in the same sample as well. This chain uses TRBV11-2 with TRBJ2-2; TRBD1 aligns across 7 bases. This CDR3 contains 15 residues. Germline V gene sequence: CDR1 SGHAT, CDR2 FQNNGV. CDR3 residues: CASSLGGSNTGELFF. Written as DNA, the CDR3 is TGTGCCAGTAGCTTAGGGGGCTCGAACACCGGGGAGCTGTTTTTT. Full variable domain (rest looked up from reference TRBV11-2 and TRBJ2-2): EAGVAQSPRYKIIEKRQSVAFWCNPISGHATLYWYQQILGQGPKLLIQFQNNGVVDDSQLPKDRFSAERLKGVDSTLKIQPAKLEDSAVYLCASSLGGSNTGELFFGEGSRLTVL.

Points on this clone: One junction end disagrees with the germline gene, perhaps due to a read error. The V gene is TRBV2, the J gene TRBJ1-1; no clear D gene. CDR1 is SNHLY and CDR2 is FYNNEI in the germline V gene. This CDR3 has 13 residues. In nucleotides, the CDR3 is TGTGCCAGCAATGAAGGGCAGAACACTGAAGCTTTCTTT. It translates to CASNEGQNTEAFF.

The genes are TRBV2 and TRBJ1-2; D might be TRBD1 (5 bases). Germline V gene data show CDR1 as SNHLY and CDR2 as FYNNEI. This CDR3 comprises 14 residues. V dropped 7 bases and J dropped 4 bases, with 16 bases sitting between them. DNA for the CDR3: TGTGCCAGCACCGATCCAGGGTACGCCTATGGCTACACCTTC. Amino acids: CASTDPGYAYGYTF.

The V and J genes are TRBV7-2 and TRBJ2-6; D is perhaps TRBD1 (5 bases). The V end lost 1 base, the J end lost 2 bases, and 6 bases lay between the germline ends. CDR1 and CDR2 (germline): SGHTA, FQGNSA. This CDR3 has 15 amino acids. The CDR3 nucleotides read TGTGCCAGCAGCTTAGGACAGACTGGGGCCAACGTCCTGACTTTC. This codes for CASSLGQTGANVLTF.

V gene TRBV2 combines with J gene TRBJ1-4; no reliable D call. The V and J ends lost 3 bases and 6 bases respectively, with 2 bases between them. The CDR3 is made up of 11 amino acids. Germline lookup yields CDR1 SNHLY and CDR2 FYNNEI. CDR3 sequence reads: CASSDYEKLFF. The CDR3 DNA sequence: TGTGCCAGCAGTGACTATGAAAAACTGTTTTTT.